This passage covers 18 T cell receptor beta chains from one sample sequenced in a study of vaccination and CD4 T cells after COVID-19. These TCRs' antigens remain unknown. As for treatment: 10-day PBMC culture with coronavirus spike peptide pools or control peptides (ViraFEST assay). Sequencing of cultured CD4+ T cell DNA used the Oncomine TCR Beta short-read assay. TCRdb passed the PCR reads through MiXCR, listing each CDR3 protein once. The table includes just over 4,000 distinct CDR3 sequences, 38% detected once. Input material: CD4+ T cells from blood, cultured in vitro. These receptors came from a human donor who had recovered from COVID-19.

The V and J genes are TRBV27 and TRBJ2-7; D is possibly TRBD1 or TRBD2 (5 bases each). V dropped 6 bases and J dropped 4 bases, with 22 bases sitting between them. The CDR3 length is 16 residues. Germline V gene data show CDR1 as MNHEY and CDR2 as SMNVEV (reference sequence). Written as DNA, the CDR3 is TGTGCCAGCAGGAGCCCGTCAGGGAGCGTTAAGTACGAGCAGTACTTC. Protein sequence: CASRSPSGSVKYEQYF.

The CDR3: CASSPGLVTQETQYF. In DNA form, the CDR3 reads TGCGCCAGCAGCCCGGGACTAGTAACTCAAGAGACCCAGTACTTC. This chain joins TRBV5-1 and TRBJ2-5; 8 bases agree with TRBD2. The V gene's germline CDR1 is SGHRS and CDR2 YFSETQ. The J segment lost 2 bases and the V segment lost 4 bases, leaving 7 bases of the junction unmatched. The CDR3 covers 15 residues.

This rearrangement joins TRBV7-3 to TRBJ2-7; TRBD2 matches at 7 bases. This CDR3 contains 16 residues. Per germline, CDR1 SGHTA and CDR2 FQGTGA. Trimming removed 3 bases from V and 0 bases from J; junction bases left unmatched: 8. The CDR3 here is CASSLASGSNSYEQYF. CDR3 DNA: TGTGCCAGCAGCTTGGCTAGCGGATCCAACTCCTACGAGCAGTACTTC.

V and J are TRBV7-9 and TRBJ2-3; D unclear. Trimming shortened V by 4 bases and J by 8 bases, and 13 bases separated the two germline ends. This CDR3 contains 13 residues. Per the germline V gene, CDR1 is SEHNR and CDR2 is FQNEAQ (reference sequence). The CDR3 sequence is CASSSIRTGTQYF. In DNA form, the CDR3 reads TGTGCCAGCAGCTCGATCAGGACGGGTACGCAGTATTTT. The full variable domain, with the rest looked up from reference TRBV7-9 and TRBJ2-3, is DTGVSQNPRHKITKRGQNVTFRCDPISEHNRLYWYRQTLGQGPEFLTYFQNEAQLEKSRLLSDRFSAERPKGSFSTLEIQRTEQGDSAMYLCASSSIRTGTQYFGPGTRLTVL.

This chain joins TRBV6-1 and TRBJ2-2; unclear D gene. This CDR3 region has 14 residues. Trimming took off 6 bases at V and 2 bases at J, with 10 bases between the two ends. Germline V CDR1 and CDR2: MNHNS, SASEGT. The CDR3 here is CASSFAQNTGELFF. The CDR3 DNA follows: TGTGCCAGCAGCTTCGCTCAAAACACCGGGGAGCTGTTTTTT.

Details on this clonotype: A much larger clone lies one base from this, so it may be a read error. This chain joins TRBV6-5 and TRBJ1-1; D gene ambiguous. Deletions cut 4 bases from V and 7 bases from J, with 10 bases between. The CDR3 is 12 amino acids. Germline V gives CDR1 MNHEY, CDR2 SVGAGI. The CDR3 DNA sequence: TGTGCCAGCAGTTTACTCGAGAGTGAAGCTTTCTTT. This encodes CASSLLESEAFF.

As DNA, the CDR3 is TGCAGTGCCAGTGGACCGCCCCGGATGGATACGCAGTATTTT. It translates to CSASGPPRMDTQYF. The V and J genes are TRBV20-1 and TRBJ2-3, with D hard to call. The CDR3 runs to 14 residues. Trimming stripped 6 bases from V and 6 bases from J, with 19 bases between. Germline V gene sequence: CDR1 DFQATT, CDR2 SNEGSKA (reference sequence).

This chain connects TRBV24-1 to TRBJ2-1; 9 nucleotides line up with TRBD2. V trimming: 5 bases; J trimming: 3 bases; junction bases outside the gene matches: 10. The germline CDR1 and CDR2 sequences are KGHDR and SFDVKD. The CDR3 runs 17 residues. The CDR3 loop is CATSGPSRREGYNEQFF. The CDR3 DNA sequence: TGTGCCACCAGTGGCCCCTCCCGGCGGGAGGGCTACAATGAGCAGTTCTTC.

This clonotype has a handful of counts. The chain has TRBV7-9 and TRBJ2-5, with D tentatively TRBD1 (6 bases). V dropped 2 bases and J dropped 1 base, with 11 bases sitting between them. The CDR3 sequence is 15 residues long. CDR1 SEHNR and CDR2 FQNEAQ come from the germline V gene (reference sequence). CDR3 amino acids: CASSLLLTGQETQYF. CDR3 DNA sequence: TGTGCCAGCAGCTTACTTCTGACAGGCCAAGAGACCCAGTACTTC.

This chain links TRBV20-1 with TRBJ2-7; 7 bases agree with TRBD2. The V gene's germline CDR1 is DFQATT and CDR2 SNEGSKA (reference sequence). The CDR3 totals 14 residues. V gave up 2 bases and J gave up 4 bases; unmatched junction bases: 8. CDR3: CSARPSGIYYEQYF. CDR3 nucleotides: TGCAGTGCTAGACCCAGCGGGATCTATTACGAGCAGTACTTC.

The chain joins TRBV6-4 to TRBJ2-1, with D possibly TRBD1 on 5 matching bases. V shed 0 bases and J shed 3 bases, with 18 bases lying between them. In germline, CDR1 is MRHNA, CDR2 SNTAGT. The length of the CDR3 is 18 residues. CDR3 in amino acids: CASSDSRGGQSGYNEQFF. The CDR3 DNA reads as TGTGCCAGCAGTGACTCGAGAGGCGGACAATCCGGCTACAATGAGCAGTTCTTC.

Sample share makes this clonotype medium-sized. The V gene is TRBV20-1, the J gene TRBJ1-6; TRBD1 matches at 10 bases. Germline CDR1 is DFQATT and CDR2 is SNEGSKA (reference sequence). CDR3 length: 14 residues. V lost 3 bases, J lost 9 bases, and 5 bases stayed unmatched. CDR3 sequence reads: CSASFGTGASPLHF. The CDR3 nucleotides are TGCAGTGCTAGCTTCGGGACAGGGGCTTCACCCCTCCACTTT.

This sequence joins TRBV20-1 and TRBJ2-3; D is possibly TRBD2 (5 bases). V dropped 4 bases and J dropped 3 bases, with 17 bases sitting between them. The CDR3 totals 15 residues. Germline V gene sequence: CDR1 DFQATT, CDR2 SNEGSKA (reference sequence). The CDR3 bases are TGCAGTGCTACGTTCGTTGAACTAGGGACAGATACGCAGTATTTT. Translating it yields CSATFVELGTDTQYF.

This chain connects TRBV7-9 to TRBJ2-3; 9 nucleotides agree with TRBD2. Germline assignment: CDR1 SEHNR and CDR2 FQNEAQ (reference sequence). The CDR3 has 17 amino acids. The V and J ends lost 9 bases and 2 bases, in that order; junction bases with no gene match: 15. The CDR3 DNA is TGTGCCAGAAGACAATCCCGACTAGCGGAGTTCACAGATACGCAGTATTTT. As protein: CARRQSRLAEFTDTQYF.

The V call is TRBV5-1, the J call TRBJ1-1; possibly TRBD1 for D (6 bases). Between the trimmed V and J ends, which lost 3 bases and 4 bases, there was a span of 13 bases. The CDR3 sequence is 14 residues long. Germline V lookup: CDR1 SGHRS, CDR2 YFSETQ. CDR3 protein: CASSSDRGTTEAFF. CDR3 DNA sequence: TGCGCCAGCAGCTCGGACAGAGGTACCACTGAAGCTTTCTTT.

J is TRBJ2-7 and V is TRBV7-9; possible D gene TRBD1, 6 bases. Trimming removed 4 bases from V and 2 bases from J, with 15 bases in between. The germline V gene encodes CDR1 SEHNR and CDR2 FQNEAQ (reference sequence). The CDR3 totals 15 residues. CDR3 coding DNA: TGTGCCAGCAGCTCCTACAGGGAGATGGCCTACGAGCAGTACTTC. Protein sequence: CASSSYREMAYEQYF. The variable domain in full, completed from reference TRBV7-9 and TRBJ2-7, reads DTGVSQNPRHKITKRGQNVTFRCDPISEHNRLYWYRQTLGQGPEFLTYFQNEAQLEKSRLLSDRFSAERPKGSFSTLEIQRTEQGDSAMYLCASSSYREMAYEQYFGPGTRLTVT.

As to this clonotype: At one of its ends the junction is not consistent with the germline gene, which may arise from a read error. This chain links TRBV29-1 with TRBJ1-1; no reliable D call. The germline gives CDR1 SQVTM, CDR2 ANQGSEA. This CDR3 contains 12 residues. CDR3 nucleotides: TGCAGCGTTAGGGTTTCGAACGCTGAAGCTTTCTTT. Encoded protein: CSVRVSNAEAFF.

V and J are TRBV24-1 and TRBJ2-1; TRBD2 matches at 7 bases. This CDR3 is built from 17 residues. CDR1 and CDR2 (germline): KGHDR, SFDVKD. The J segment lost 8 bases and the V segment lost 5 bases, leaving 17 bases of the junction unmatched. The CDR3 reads CATSGEVGGGRWDEQFF. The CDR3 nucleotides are TGTGCCACCAGTGGGGAAGTCGGGGGAGGGCGGTGGGATGAGCAGTTCTTC.